These T cell receptor beta chains were read from a single sample in a study of patients and donors after allogeneic stem cell transplantation. One entry per CDR3 protein results from TCRdb running MiXCR on the RT-PCR reads. The sample gives 20,000 or so distinct CDR3 sequences, approximately 43% of which show up once; around 78% is in the top ten. The specimen was blood, either unsorted or a sorted T cell fraction (not recorded which). The receptor source for this set is a human donor who was either an allogeneic HSCT recipient or a stem cell or donor lymphocyte infusion donor (not recorded which). It is not recorded whose cells these are; they may come from a transplant donor. Both conserved end residues are part of each CDR3. The order of the fields is J gene, D gene, clone size, V gene, CDR3 protein, CDR3 DNA. D genes are given only for firm matches. A clone size is listed for some rows: how often the clone was seen (once, few, many), or a class if it is expanded.

j_gene: TRBJ2-7
d_gene: -
abundance: -
v_gene: TRBV14
CDR3aa: CASSEEAGRPSYEQYF
CDR3nt: TGTGCCAGCAGCGAAGAAGCGGGCAGACCCTCCTACGAGCAGTACTTC

j_gene: TRBJ1-4
d_gene: TRBD1
abundance: -
v_gene: TRBV11-2
CDR3aa: CASSLDPPFTGGEEKLFF
CDR3nt: TGTGCCAGCAGCTTAGATCCCCCGTTTACAGGGGGTGAAGAAAAACTGTTTTTT

j_gene: TRBJ1-4
d_gene: -
abundance: -
v_gene: TRBV5-1
CDR3aa: CASSLVRVHEKLFF
CDR3nt: TGCGCCAGCAGCTTGGTTAGAGTACACGAAAAACTGTTTTTT

j_gene: TRBJ1-4
d_gene: -
abundance: -
v_gene: TRBV4-1
CDR3aa: CASSHSRTGEKLFF
CDR3nt: TGCGCCAGCAGCCACTCCAGGACGGGGGAAAAACTGTTTTTT

j_gene: TRBJ1-4
d_gene: -
abundance: -
v_gene: TRBV27
CDR3aa: CASSFRASSTEKLFF
CDR3nt: TGTGCCAGCAGTTTTAGGGCCAGCTCGACTGAAAAACTGTTTTTT

j_gene: TRBJ1-1
d_gene: -
abundance: -
v_gene: TRBV25-1
CDR3aa: CASSAYAGATEAFF
CDR3nt: TGTGCCAGCAGTGCCTATGCAGGGGCCACTGAAGCTTTCTTT

j_gene: TRBJ1-2
d_gene: -
abundance: few
v_gene: TRBV11-2
CDR3aa: CASSLEPDYGYTF
CDR3nt: TGTGCCAGCAGCTTAGAGCCAGACTATGGCTACACCTTC

j_gene: TRBJ2-4
d_gene: TRBD2
abundance: few
v_gene: TRBV20-1
CDR3aa: CSARTGTSNQYF
CDR3nt: TGCAGTGCTAGGACCGGGACTAGTAATCAGTACTTC

j_gene: TRBJ2-7
d_gene: TRBD1
abundance: -
v_gene: TRBV20-1
CDR3aa: CSAPGQGFSYEQYF
CDR3nt: TGCAGTGCGCCGGGACAGGGGTTCTCCTACGAGCAGTACTTC

j_gene: TRBJ2-7
d_gene: -
abundance: few
v_gene: TRBV19
CDR3aa: CASSDLPSGEQYF
CDR3nt: TGTGCCAGTAGTGACCTCCCGAGCGGCGAGCAGTACTTC

j_gene: TRBJ1-5
d_gene: -
abundance: few
v_gene: TRBV12-3/TRBV12-4
CDR3aa: CASSLALSGMSNQPQHF
CDR3nt: TGTGCCAGCAGTTTAGCGCTCTCAGGTATGAGCAATCAGCCCCAGCATTTT

j_gene: TRBJ1-5
d_gene: -
abundance: -
v_gene: TRBV7-9
CDR3aa: CASSRQGTPNQPQHF
CDR3nt: TGTGCCAGCAGCCGACAAGGAACCCCCAATCAGCCCCAGCATTTT

j_gene: TRBJ1-4
d_gene: -
abundance: -
v_gene: TRBV4-1
CDR3aa: CASSQLPQGNEKLFF
CDR3nt: TGCGCCAGCAGCCAATTGCCCCAGGGGAATGAAAAACTGTTTTTT

j_gene: TRBJ2-2
d_gene: -
abundance: few
v_gene: TRBV20-1
CDR3aa: CSARPTATGELFF
CDR3nt: TGCAGTGCCAGGCCTACAGCGACCGGGGAGCTGTTTTTT

j_gene: TRBJ1-1
d_gene: -
abundance: few
v_gene: TRBV20-1
CDR3aa: CSAREEPSWGQIDTEAFF
CDR3nt: TGCAGTGCTAGAGAAGAGCCGAGTTGGGGACAAATAGACACTGAAGCTTTCTTT

j_gene: TRBJ2-3
d_gene: TRBD1
abundance: once
v_gene: TRBV5-6
CDR3aa: CASSLVTGSTDTQYF
CDR3nt: TGTGCCAGCAGCTTGGTGACAGGGAGCACAGATACGCAGTATTTT

j_gene: TRBJ1-4
d_gene: TRBD1
abundance: -
v_gene: TRBV7-9
CDR3aa: CASSVLRGPNEKLFF
CDR3nt: TGTGCCAGCAGCGTCCTGAGGGGGCCGAATGAAAAACTGTTTTTT

j_gene: TRBJ1-1
d_gene: TRBD1
abundance: -
v_gene: TRBV20-1
CDR3aa: CSARETGGRTEAFF
CDR3nt: TGCAGTGCTAGAGAAACAGGGGGAAGAACTGAAGCTTTCTTT

j_gene: TRBJ2-1
d_gene: -
abundance: -
v_gene: TRBV10-3
CDR3aa: CAIRGGLADNEQFF
CDR3nt: TGTGCCATCAGAGGGGGGCTAGCGGACAATGAGCAGTTCTTC

j_gene: TRBJ1-5
d_gene: -
abundance: -
v_gene: TRBV4-2
CDR3aa: CASSQDLGGQPQHF
CDR3nt: TGTGCCAGCAGCCAAGATCTGGGGGGTCAGCCCCAGCATTTT

j_gene: TRBJ2-3
d_gene: -
abundance: -
v_gene: TRBV10-3
CDR3aa: CAISEIGIDTQYF
CDR3nt: TGTGCCATCAGTGAAATAGGGATAGATACGCAGTATTTT

j_gene: TRBJ1-2
d_gene: -
abundance: -
v_gene: TRBV11-2
CDR3aa: CASSPVSNYGYTF
CDR3nt: TGTGCCAGCAGCCCCGTCTCAAACTATGGCTACACCTTC

j_gene: TRBJ2-7
d_gene: TRBD2
abundance: -
v_gene: TRBV28
CDR3aa: CASSPPSGGSYEQYF
CDR3nt: TGTGCCAGCAGTCCCCCTAGCGGGGGCTCTTACGAGCAGTACTTC

j_gene: TRBJ2-1
d_gene: TRBD1
abundance: few
v_gene: TRBV9
CDR3aa: CASSPRTGAWEQFF
CDR3nt: TGTGCCAGCAGCCCTCGGACAGGGGCCTGGGAGCAGTTCTTC

j_gene: TRBJ1-4
d_gene: -
abundance: few
v_gene: TRBV28
CDR3aa: CAILPSGGRREKLFF
CDR3nt: TGTGCCATCCTTCCTTCCGGGGGACGAAGGGAAAAACTGTTTTTT

j_gene: TRBJ2-1
d_gene: TRBD1
abundance: -
v_gene: TRBV2
CDR3aa: CASSERGQFNEQFF
CDR3nt: TGTGCCAGCAGTGAAAGGGGACAGTTCAATGAGCAGTTCTTC

j_gene: TRBJ1-2
d_gene: -
abundance: once
v_gene: TRBV29-1
CDR3aa: CSVEPTEPNYGYTF
CDR3nt: TGCAGCGTTGAACCGACAGAGCCTAACTATGGCTACACCTTC

j_gene: TRBJ1-2
d_gene: -
abundance: -
v_gene: TRBV20-1
CDR3aa: CSASGVNYGYTF
CDR3nt: TGCAGTGCTAGCGGGGTAAACTATGGCTACACCTTC

j_gene: TRBJ1-1
d_gene: -
abundance: few
v_gene: TRBV29-1
CDR3aa: CSVEMAPMNTEAFF
CDR3nt: TGCAGCGTTGAAATGGCACCGATGAACACTGAAGCTTTCTTT

j_gene: TRBJ1-2
d_gene: -
abundance: -
v_gene: TRBV12-3/TRBV12-4
CDR3aa: CASSLQAVDMASGGYTF
CDR3nt: TGTGCCAGCAGTTTACAGGCAGTAGATATGGCTTCTGGTGGCTACACCTTC

j_gene: TRBJ1-1
d_gene: -
abundance: few
v_gene: TRBV2
CDR3aa: CASSADVIGAEAFF
CDR3nt: TGTGCCAGCAGCGCCGACGTCATTGGGGCTGAAGCTTTCTTT

j_gene: TRBJ1-2
d_gene: -
abundance: many
v_gene: TRBV5-1
CDR3aa: CASSLVHPNLNYGYTF
CDR3nt: TGCGCCAGCAGCTTGGTTCACCCTAACCTCAACTATGGCTACACCTTC

j_gene: TRBJ2-5
d_gene: -
abundance: -
v_gene: TRBV5-1
CDR3aa: CASSISRETQYF
CDR3nt: TGCGCCAGCAGTATTTCCAGGGAGACCCAGTACTTC

j_gene: TRBJ2-1
d_gene: TRBD1
abundance: few
v_gene: TRBV12-3/TRBV12-4
CDR3aa: CASSSVRDRGLYNEQFF
CDR3nt: TGTGCCAGCAGTTCAGTCCGGGACAGGGGGCTCTACAATGAGCAGTTCTTC

j_gene: TRBJ2-1
d_gene: -
abundance: -
v_gene: TRBV12-5
CDR3aa: CASGLVIQAGLFYNEQFF
CDR3nt: TGTGCTAGTGGTTTGGTAATTCAGGCTGGGCTTTTTTACAATGAGCAGTTCTTC

j_gene: TRBJ2-4
d_gene: -
abundance: once
v_gene: TRBV28
CDR3aa: CASTHMDRAKNIQYF
CDR3nt: TGTGCCAGCACCCATATGGACCGGGCCAAAAACATTCAGTACTTC